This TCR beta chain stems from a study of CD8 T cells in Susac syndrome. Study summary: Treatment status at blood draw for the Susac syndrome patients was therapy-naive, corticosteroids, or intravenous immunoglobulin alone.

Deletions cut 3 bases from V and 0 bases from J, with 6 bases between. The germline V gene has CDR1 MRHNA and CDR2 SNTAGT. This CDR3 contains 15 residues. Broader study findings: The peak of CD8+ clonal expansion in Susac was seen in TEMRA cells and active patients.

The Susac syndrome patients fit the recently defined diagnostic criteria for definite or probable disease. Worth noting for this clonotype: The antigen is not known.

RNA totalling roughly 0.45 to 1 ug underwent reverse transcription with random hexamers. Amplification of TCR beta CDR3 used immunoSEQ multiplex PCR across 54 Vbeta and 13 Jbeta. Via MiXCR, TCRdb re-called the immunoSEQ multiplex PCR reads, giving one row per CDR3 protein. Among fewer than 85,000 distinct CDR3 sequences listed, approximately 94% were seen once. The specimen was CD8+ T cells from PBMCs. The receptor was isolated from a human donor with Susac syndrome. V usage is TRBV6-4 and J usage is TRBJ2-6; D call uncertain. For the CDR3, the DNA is TGTGCCAGCAGTGAGGAGAGCTCTGGGGCCAACGTCCTGACTTTC. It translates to CASSEESSGANVLTF.